The rows below give T cell receptor beta chains drawn from one sample of a study of cytomegalovirus exposure and HLA in healthy donors. Generated by immunoSEQ multiplex PCR, the TCRdb table keeps only in-frame clones and is missing some. This sample has 270,000 or so clones; about 93% occur once, and the top ten carry about 1.7%. Input material: PBMCs. The receptors stem from a girl aged 2 to 9 in good health and CMV-seronegative. CDR3s include the opening cysteine and the closing phenylalanine or tryptophan. Each record gives: D gene, J gene, V gene, clone size, CDR3 protein, CDR3 DNA. D genes are given only for firm matches. Size values are once, few and many counts, or a class for expanded clones, and some rows have none.

d_gene: NA; j_gene: TRBJ2-7; v_gene: TRBV27; abundance: NA; CDR3aa: CAIRQGSQGGSYEQYF; CDR3nt: TGTGCCATCCGACAAGGGTCCCAGGGGGGCTCCTACGAGCAGTACTTC
d_gene: TRBD1; j_gene: TRBJ1-5; v_gene: TRBV9; abundance: NA; CDR3aa: CASSRGGGTGNNQPQHF; CDR3nt: TGTGCCAGCAGCCGGGGGGGTGGGACAGGGAATAATCAGCCCCAGCATTTT
d_gene: NA; j_gene: TRBJ1-1; v_gene: TRBV19; abundance: NA; CDR3aa: CASSLAQDRGTEAFF; CDR3nt: TGTGCCAGTAGCCTCGCACAGGATCGGGGGACTGAAGCTTTCTTT
d_gene: TRBD2; j_gene: TRBJ2-2; v_gene: TRBV4-1; abundance: NA; CDR3aa: CASSQGTGGGELFF; CDR3nt: TGCGCCAGCAGCCAAGGTACGGGAGGAGGGGAGCTGTTTTTT
d_gene: TRBD2; j_gene: TRBJ2-7; v_gene: TRBV30; abundance: NA; CDR3aa: CAWSEAGSLEQYF; CDR3nt: TGTGCCTGGAGTGAAGCGGGGAGCCTCGAGCAGTACTTC
d_gene: TRBD2; j_gene: TRBJ2-7; v_gene: TRBV29-1; abundance: NA; CDR3aa: CSVGGGSGSYEQYF; CDR3nt: TGCAGCGTTGGGGGCGGGAGCGGCTCCTACGAGCAGTACTTC
d_gene: TRBD2; j_gene: TRBJ2-3; v_gene: TRBV9; abundance: once; CDR3aa: CASSLTGTNTDTQYF; CDR3nt: TGTGCCAGCAGCTTAACCGGGACTAACACAGATACGCAGTATTTT
d_gene: TRBD1; j_gene: TRBJ2-3; v_gene: TRBV6-6; abundance: NA; CDR3aa: CASSTTGTGIDTQYF; CDR3nt: TGTGCCAGCAGTACAACCGGGACAGGGATAGATACGCAGTATTTT
d_gene: TRBD1; j_gene: TRBJ1-2; v_gene: TRBV5-1; abundance: NA; CDR3aa: CASSLDTGGLYGYTF; CDR3nt: TGCGCCAGCAGCTTGGATACAGGGGGCTTGTATGGCTACACCTTC
d_gene: TRBD1; j_gene: TRBJ1-3; v_gene: TRBV6-4; abundance: NA; CDR3aa: CASGGQSGNTIYF; CDR3nt: TGTGCCAGCGGGGGACAGTCTGGAAACACCATATATTTT
d_gene: TRBD2; j_gene: TRBJ2-5; v_gene: TRBV30; abundance: once; CDR3aa: CAWSGAGGEETQYF; CDR3nt: TGTGCCTGGAGCGGGGCGGGGGGAGAAGAGACCCAGTACTTC
d_gene: TRBD2; j_gene: TRBJ2-7; v_gene: TRBV13; abundance: NA; CDR3aa: CASSSLAGGYYEQYF; CDR3nt: TGTGCCAGCAGCTCCCTAGCGGGGGGGTACTACGAGCAGTACTTC
d_gene: NA; j_gene: TRBJ1-2; v_gene: TRBV7-8; abundance: NA; CDR3aa: CASSLGQNYGYTF; CDR3nt: TGTGCCAGCAGCTTAGGACAGAACTATGGCTACACCTTC
d_gene: NA; j_gene: TRBJ1-2; v_gene: TRBV5-6; abundance: NA; CDR3aa: CASSLGQINYGYTF; CDR3nt: TGTGCCAGCAGCTTGGGACAGATTAACTATGGCTACACCTTC
d_gene: TRBD1; j_gene: TRBJ1-1; v_gene: TRBV29-1; abundance: NA; CDR3aa: CSVEEGATEAFF; CDR3nt: TGCAGCGTGGAGGAGGGGGCTACTGAAGCTTTCTTT
d_gene: TRBD1; j_gene: TRBJ2-1; v_gene: TRBV5-8; abundance: NA; CDR3aa: CATLDRGRNNEQFF; CDR3nt: TGTGCCACTCTGGACAGGGGGCGAAACAATGAGCAGTTCTTC
d_gene: NA; j_gene: TRBJ1-2; v_gene: TRBV19; abundance: NA; CDR3aa: CASSARDINYGYTF; CDR3nt: TGTGCCAGTAGTGCCCGGGACATTAACTATGGCTACACCTTC
d_gene: NA; j_gene: TRBJ2-5; v_gene: TRBV7-7; abundance: NA; CDR3aa: CASSLARQGGTQYF; CDR3nt: TGTGCCAGCAGCTTAGCTAGGCAGGGTGGGACCCAGTACTTC
d_gene: NA; j_gene: TRBJ2-7; v_gene: TRBV18; abundance: NA; CDR3aa: CASSPFRVGYEQYF; CDR3nt: TGTGCCAGCTCACCATTCAGGGTTGGGTACGAGCAGTACTTC
d_gene: NA; j_gene: TRBJ2-7; v_gene: TRBV11-1; abundance: once; CDR3aa: CASSLDLPYEQYF; CDR3nt: TGTGCCAGCAGCCTAGATCTCCCCTACGAGCAGTACTTC
d_gene: NA; j_gene: TRBJ1-6; v_gene: TRBV6-1; abundance: once; CDR3aa: CASSITGIYNSPLHF; CDR3nt: TGTGCCAGCAGTATAACAGGGATTTATAATTCACCCCTCCACTTT
d_gene: TRBD2; j_gene: TRBJ2-1; v_gene: TRBV7-9; abundance: once; CDR3aa: CASSPGLAGEDEQFF; CDR3nt: TGTGCCAGCAGCCCAGGACTAGCGGGAGAGGATGAGCAGTTCTTC
d_gene: NA; j_gene: TRBJ1-3; v_gene: TRBV10-3; abundance: NA; CDR3aa: CAISEVATISSGNTIYF; CDR3nt: TGTGCCATCAGTGAGGTAGCGACGATAAGCTCTGGAAACACCATATATTTT
d_gene: NA; j_gene: TRBJ2-3; v_gene: TRBV27; abundance: NA; CDR3aa: CASSLSGLLTDTQYF; CDR3nt: TGTGCCAGCAGTTTATCGGGACTCCTCACAGATACGCAGTATTTT
d_gene: NA; j_gene: TRBJ2-7; v_gene: TRBV5-6; abundance: NA; CDR3aa: CASSLFSAYEQYF; CDR3nt: TGTGCCAGCAGCTTGTTTTCTGCCTACGAGCAGTACTTC
d_gene: NA; j_gene: TRBJ2-5; v_gene: TRBV18; abundance: NA; CDR3aa: CASSPLPLGGSQETQYF; CDR3nt: TGTGCCAGCTCACCGCTCCCGCTAGGGGGAAGTCAAGAGACCCAGTACTTC
d_gene: TRBD1; j_gene: TRBJ1-5; v_gene: TRBV19; abundance: once; CDR3aa: CASNNGQGNQPQHF; CDR3nt: TGTGCCAGTAATAACGGACAGGGAAATCAGCCCCAGCATTTT
d_gene: TRBD1; j_gene: TRBJ1-6; v_gene: TRBV28; abundance: NA; CDR3aa: CASSSRGFYNSPLHF; CDR3nt: TGTGCCAGCAGTTCCAGGGGGTTCTATAATTCACCCCTCCACTTT
d_gene: NA; j_gene: TRBJ1-6; v_gene: TRBV5-4; abundance: once; CDR3aa: CASSFGQPGPRNSPLHF; CDR3nt: TGTGCCAGCAGCTTTGGTCAACCTGGGCCGCGCAATTCACCCCTCCACTTT
d_gene: NA; j_gene: TRBJ1-1; v_gene: TRBV5-1; abundance: NA; CDR3aa: CASSLIENTEAFF; CDR3nt: TGCGCCAGCAGCTTGATAGAAAACACTGAAGCTTTCTTT
d_gene: NA; j_gene: TRBJ2-5; v_gene: TRBV10-1; abundance: NA; CDR3aa: CAPPDLSEETQYF; CDR3nt: TGCGCCCCCCCCGACTTGAGCGAAGAGACCCAGTACTTC
d_gene: TRBD2; j_gene: TRBJ2-5; v_gene: TRBV13; abundance: NA; CDR3aa: CASSTSTGLFQETQYF; CDR3nt: TGTGCCAGCAGCACTTCAACGGGACTATTTCAAGAGACCCAGTACTTC
d_gene: TRBD1; j_gene: TRBJ2-1; v_gene: TRBV4-1; abundance: NA; CDR3aa: CASSQEDRATNEQFF; CDR3nt: TGCGCCAGCAGCCAAGAGGACAGGGCGACCAATGAGCAGTTCTTC
d_gene: NA; j_gene: TRBJ1-1; v_gene: TRBV5-1; abundance: NA; CDR3aa: CASSGQHDEAFF; CDR3nt: TGCGCCAGCAGCGGACAGCACGATGAAGCTTTCTTT
d_gene: NA; j_gene: TRBJ1-6; v_gene: TRBV25-1; abundance: NA; CDR3aa: CASSEGMANSPLHF; CDR3nt: TGTGCCAGCAGTGAGGGCATGGCCAATTCACCCCTCCACTTT
d_gene: NA; j_gene: TRBJ1-2; v_gene: TRBV12-2; abundance: NA; CDR3aa: CASRSDRMFYGYTF; CDR3nt: TGTGCAAGTCGCTCGGACAGGATGTTCTATGGCTACACCTTC
d_gene: NA; j_gene: TRBJ1-6; v_gene: TRBV14; abundance: NA; CDR3aa: CASSQEQYNSPLHF; CDR3nt: TGTGCCAGCAGCCAAGAACAGTATAATTCACCCCTCCACTTT
d_gene: TRBD2; j_gene: TRBJ2-5; v_gene: TRBV18; abundance: NA; CDR3aa: CASSPDDGRARETQYF; CDR3nt: TGTGCCAGCTCACCAGATGACGGGAGGGCCAGGGAGACCCAGTACTTC
d_gene: NA; j_gene: TRBJ2-1; v_gene: TRBV27; abundance: NA; CDR3aa: CASSLLSSYEQFF; CDR3nt: TGTGCCAGCAGTTTATTGTCTAGCTATGAGCAGTTCTTC
d_gene: TRBD1; j_gene: TRBJ1-2; v_gene: TRBV28; abundance: NA; CDR3aa: CASSLSSGQGAYGYTF; CDR3nt: TGTGCCAGCAGTTTATCGTCGGGACAGGGGGCCTATGGCTACACCTTC
d_gene: NA; j_gene: TRBJ1-6; v_gene: TRBV10-2; abundance: NA; CDR3aa: CASSPDRLSYNSPLHF; CDR3nt: TGCGCCAGCAGTCCTGACCGACTCAGCTATAATTCACCCCTCCACTTT
d_gene: TRBD1; j_gene: TRBJ1-4; v_gene: TRBV19; abundance: NA; CDR3aa: CASSFTVTGGASNEKLFF; CDR3nt: TGTGCCAGTAGTTTCACCGTGACAGGGGGCGCGTCTAATGAAAAACTGTTTTTT
d_gene: NA; j_gene: TRBJ2-3; v_gene: TRBV14; abundance: NA; CDR3aa: CASSQAWSGDDTQYF; CDR3nt: TGTGCCAGCAGCCAAGCCTGGTCGGGAGACGATACGCAGTATTTT
d_gene: NA; j_gene: TRBJ2-5; v_gene: TRBV5-1; abundance: NA; CDR3aa: CASSRISGQETQYF; CDR3nt: TGCGCCAGCAGCCGGATTAGCGGCCAAGAGACCCAGTACTTC
d_gene: TRBD2; j_gene: TRBJ2-1; v_gene: TRBV29-1; abundance: NA; CDR3aa: CSVDSQVSGSSYNEQFF; CDR3nt: TGCAGCGTTGACAGTCAAGTTAGCGGGAGCTCCTACAATGAGCAGTTCTTC
d_gene: TRBD1; j_gene: TRBJ2-5; v_gene: TRBV7-8; abundance: NA; CDR3aa: CASSVRDREETQYF; CDR3nt: TGTGCCAGCAGCGTCCGGGACAGGGAAGAGACCCAGTACTTC
d_gene: NA; j_gene: TRBJ1-5; v_gene: TRBV5-1; abundance: NA; CDR3aa: CASSLSGGDQPQHF; CDR3nt: TGCGCCAGCAGCTTGTCGGGGGGCGACCAGCCCCAGCATTTT
d_gene: NA; j_gene: TRBJ2-4; v_gene: TRBV29-1; abundance: NA; CDR3aa: CSVDGVAKNIQYF; CDR3nt: TGCAGCGTTGACGGGGTAGCCAAAAACATTCAGTACTTC
d_gene: NA; j_gene: TRBJ2-3; v_gene: TRBV7-9; abundance: NA; CDR3aa: CASSGGADTQYF; CDR3nt: TGTGCCAGCTCCGGGGGAGCAGATACGCAGTATTTT
d_gene: NA; j_gene: TRBJ2-7; v_gene: TRBV5-1; abundance: NA; CDR3aa: CASSLEAGGTSYEQYF; CDR3nt: TGCGCCAGCAGCTTGGAGGCAGGGGGGACCTCCTACGAGCAGTACTTC
d_gene: TRBD2; j_gene: TRBJ2-2; v_gene: TRBV4-2; abundance: NA; CDR3aa: CASSPLQGTSGLLNTGELFF; CDR3nt: TGTGCCAGCAGCCCTCTACAGGGGACTAGCGGTCTTTTGAACACCGGGGAGCTGTTTTTT
d_gene: NA; j_gene: TRBJ2-6; v_gene: TRBV5-1; abundance: NA; CDR3aa: CASSLEGVQGANVLTF; CDR3nt: TGCGCCAGCAGCTTGGAAGGGGTGCAAGGGGCCAACGTCCTGACTTTC
d_gene: NA; j_gene: TRBJ2-1; v_gene: TRBV7-8; abundance: once; CDR3aa: CASSLTGSEEQFF; CDR3nt: TGTGCCAGCAGCTTAACGGGGTCAGAAGAGCAGTTCTTC
d_gene: TRBD2; j_gene: TRBJ2-1; v_gene: TRBV7-9; abundance: NA; CDR3aa: CASSLVPSGYNEQFF; CDR3nt: TGTGCCAGCAGCTTAGTACCTAGCGGCTACAATGAGCAGTTCTTC